Following are 23 T cell receptor beta chains from one sample sequenced in a study of post-analysis software for immune sequencing data. Their antigens are not known. The authors incorporated unique molecular identifiers into the TCR beta cDNA libraries. TCRdb re-analysed the PCR reads in MiXCR, keeping a single row per CDR3 protein. The top ten hold approximately 4.2% of the sample, which has under 900,000 distinct CDR3 sequences, roughly 58% seen once. General study findings and limits: Roughly 5 TRBV segments occurring more often in patients than controls included TRBV5-6, TRBV5-1 and TRBV20-1.

Sequencing was carried out using blood. These receptor sequences come from a girl aged 10 to 17 with multiple sclerosis.

V gene TRBV27 combines with J gene TRBJ2-3, with D unclear. V was pared by 2 bases and J by 5 bases, with 11 bases between. CDR3 length equals 14 residues. Germline V CDR1 and CDR2: MNHEY, SMNVEV (reference sequence). The CDR3: CASSLIPAKDTQYF. In nucleotides, the CDR3 is TGTGCCAGCAGTTTAATTCCGGCCAAAGATACGCAGTATTTT.

J is TRBJ1-5 and V is TRBV21-1; the DNA was not used to check the table's D call, TRBD1. TRBV21-1 has pseudogene status. CDR3 size: 15 residues. The CDR3 sequence is CASSPKRQGNQPQHF. As DNA, the CDR3 is TGTGCCAGCAGCCCAAAGCGGCAGGGAAATCAGCCCCAGCATTTT.

V usage is TRBV20-1 and J usage is TRBJ2-1, with TRBD1 matching 10 bases. In germline, CDR1 is DFQATT, CDR2 SNEGSKA (reference sequence). The CDR3 consists of 14 residues. After removal of 3 bases from V and 5 bases from J, the junction contained 4 bases not matched to a gene. CDR3 DNA: TGCAGTGCTAGGTCCGGGACAGGGGACAATGAGCAGTTCTTC. This sequence encodes CSARSGTGDNEQFF.

The J gene is TRBJ1-2, the V gene TRBV19, with TRBD1 matching 7 bases. Germline assignment: CDR1 LNHDA and CDR2 SQIVND (reference sequence). The junction had 7 bases not matched to a gene; V was cut back by 5 bases and J by 4 bases. The CDR3 loop spans 14 amino acids. CDR3 DNA sequence: TGTGCCAGTAGTCCCCGGACAGGAATCTATGGCTACACCTTC. It encodes CASSPRTGIYGYTF.

There are a few counts of this clonotype. The chain has TRBV2 and TRBJ1-2; TRBD1 is a possible D gene (6 bases). The ends were cut back, 7 bases at V and 8 bases at J, with 20 bases in the middle. Germline V gene lookup returns CDR1 SNHLY and CDR2 FYNNEI. This CDR3 has 14 amino acids. The CDR3 DNA reads as TGTGCCAGCAACGAACAGGGAGTGTCTGGCGGCTACACCTTC. Its translation is CASNEQGVSGGYTF. Using reference TRBV2 and TRBJ1-2 for the parts outside the CDR3, the full variable domain is EPEVTQTPSHQVTQMGQEVILRCVPISNHLYFYWYRQILGQKVEFLVSFYNNEISEKSEIFDDQFSVERPDGSNFTLKIRSTKLEDSAMYFCASNEQGVSGGYTFGSGTRLTVV.

As for this clonotype: The junction and the germline gene differ at one end; a read error may be behind it. The chain is built from TRBV12-3 or TRBV12-4 and TRBJ1-4; no reliable D call. The CDR3 has 14 residues. The CDR3 coding sequence is TGTGCCAGCTGCCTTCGGGGAAGAGATGAAGAACTGTTTTTT. Translated, it gives CASCLRGRDEELFF.

The V and J genes are TRBV7-8 and TRBJ2-4, with 7 bases lining up with TRBD1. Matching the DNA end better, TRBJ2-7 makes the J call doubtful. In germline, CDR1 is SGHVS, CDR2 FQNEAQ. The CDR3 sequence is 15 residues long. This CDR3 is CASSLAPGQMYEQYF. CDR3 coding DNA: TGTGCCAGCAGCTTAGCTCCGGGACAGATGTACGAGCAGTACTTC.

The chain recombines TRBV5-1 with TRBJ2-7, with 7 bases identical to TRBD1. From germline, CDR1 is SGHRS and CDR2 YFSETQ. The CDR3 runs to 14 residues. Unmatched junction bases numbered 5, after V lost 4 bases and J lost 1 base. The CDR3: CASSGGQRSYEQYF. For the CDR3, the DNA is TGCGCCAGCAGCGGGGGACAGAGGTCCTACGAGCAGTACTTC.

V usage is TRBV20-1 and J usage is TRBJ2-3, with D possibly being TRBD2 (5 bases). The CDR3 extends over 16 amino acids. The V gene lost 0 bases and the J gene lost 0 bases, with 13 bases spanning the gap. CDR1 and CDR2 (germline): DFQATT, SNEGSKA (reference sequence). The CDR3 loop is CSARDHGAASTDTQYF. The CDR3 nucleotides read TGCAGTGCTAGAGATCATGGAGCGGCTAGCACAGATACGCAGTATTTT.

The CDR3 DNA sequence: TGCAGCGTTGATTCGCCTAGCGGGGGCCTCAGGGGTACGCAGTATTTT. It yields the protein CSVDSPSGGLRGTQYF. The chain employs TRBV29-1 and TRBJ2-3; TRBD2 matches at 10 bases. The germline CDR1 and CDR2 sequences are SQVTM and ANQGSEA. This CDR3 region has 16 residues. Unmatched junction bases numbered 14, after V lost 3 bases and J lost 8 bases.

This clonotype appeared a few times. The genes are TRBV20-1 and TRBJ2-7; D possibly matches TRBD1 or TRBD2 (6 bases each). This CDR3 is 15 amino acids long. The V gene's germline CDR1 is DFQATT and CDR2 SNEGSKA (reference sequence). Between the trimmed V and J ends, which lost 3 bases and 2 bases, there was a span of 17 bases. Here the CDR3 reads CSASFGAGQAYEQYF. The CDR3 region has the DNA TGCAGTGCTAGTTTCGGGGCGGGACAAGCCTACGAGCAGTACTTC.

The chain uses TRBV7-8 and TRBJ2-5; perhaps TRBD1 as D (6 bases). The closer fit of TRBJ2-7 to the DNA end suggests the J call may be wrong. CDR1 SGHVS and CDR2 FQNEAQ come from the germline V gene. This CDR3 has 16 residues. For the CDR3, the DNA is TGTGCCAGCAGCTTATCCGGGACACGGGCCCCCTACGAGCAGTACTTC. The encoded protein is CASSLSGTRAPYEQYF.

The chain recombines TRBV2 with TRBJ2-7, with a tentative D call TRBD2 (5 bases). Trimming left V 4 bases short and J 3 bases short, with 10 bases between. The CDR3 totals 13 residues. CDR1 is SNHLY, CDR2 FYNNEI, per germline. The CDR3 region is CASSAGENYEQYF. CDR3 nucleotides: TGTGCCAGCAGTGCCGGGGAAAACTACGAGCAGTACTTC.

This clonotype was counted a few times. The V gene is TRBV12-3 or TRBV12-4, the J gene TRBJ1-2, with TRBD1 matching over 11 bases. V shed 8 bases and J 2 bases; nucleotides not matched to a gene: 1. The CDR3 is made up of 13 amino acids. This CDR3 is CASGTGGNYGYTF. The CDR3 DNA reads TGTGCCAGCGGGACAGGGGGGAACTATGGCTACACCTTC.

CDR3 loop: CASSLAASGLSYNEQFF. The CDR3 DNA reads as TGCGCCAGCAGCTTGGCGGCTAGCGGACTCTCCTACAATGAGCAGTTCTTC. V usage is TRBV5-1 and J usage is TRBJ2-1, with 7 bases that match TRBD2. J was trimmed by 0 bases and V by 0 bases; bases with no gene match: 6. This CDR3 contains 17 residues. Germline CDR1 and CDR2: SGHRS and YFSETQ. The complete variable domain, with remaining parts taken from reference TRBV5-1 and TRBJ2-1, reads KAGVTQTPRYLIKTRGQQVTLSCSPISGHRSVSWYQQTPGQGLQFLFEYFSETQRNKGNFPGRFSGRQFSNSRSEMNVSTLELGDSALYLCASSLAASGLSYNEQFFGPGTRLTVL.

The V and J genes are TRBV12-3 or TRBV12-4 and TRBJ2-4; 9 nucleotides agree with TRBD2. The J call may be mistaken, given a closer DNA end match to TRBJ2-7. The length of the CDR3 is 14 residues. The CDR3 here is CASSHSGGIYEQYF. The CDR3 bases are TGTGCCAGCAGTCACAGCGGGGGGATCTACGAGCAGTACTTC.

The V gene is TRBV7-6, the J gene TRBJ2-7; 8 bases align to TRBD1. This CDR3 is 15 amino acids long. After removal of 5 bases from V and 3 bases from J, the junction contained 9 bases not matched to a gene. CDR1 SGHVS and CDR2 FNYEAQ come from the germline V gene. As DNA, the CDR3 is TGTGCCAGCAGCGCGGACAGGGAGACGGTCTACGAGCAGTACTTC. Amino acid sequence: CASSADRETVYEQYF. Full variable domain (outside the CDR3, taken from reference TRBV7-6 and TRBJ2-7): GAGVSQSPRYKVTKRGQDVALRCDPISGHVSLYWYRQALGQGPEFLTYFNYEAQQDKSGLPNDRFSAERPEGSISTLTIQRTEQRDSAMYRCASSADRETVYEQYFGPGTRLTVT.

A few counts support this clonotype. The chain combines TRBV6-2 or TRBV6-3 with TRBJ2-3; 9 bases match TRBD2. Germline values: CDR1 MNHEY, CDR2 SVGEGT. J gave up 1 base and V 11 bases, and 4 bases lay outside the gene matches. There are 13 residues in the CDR3. The CDR3 protein is CAGQRGGTDTQYF. The CDR3 nucleotides are TGTGCCGGGCAGCGGGGGGGCACAGATACGCAGTATTTT.

The chain recombines TRBV28 with TRBJ1-2, with a tentative D call TRBD1 (5 bases). Germline CDR1 is MDHEN and CDR2 is SYDVKM. CDR3 length: 13 amino acids. The V and J ends lost 3 bases and 7 bases respectively, with 12 bases between them. CDR3 in amino acids: CASSFRASGGYTF. In nucleotides, the CDR3 is TGTGCCAGCAGTTTCAGGGCATCGGGTGGCTACACCTTC.

This sequence joins TRBV12-3 or TRBV12-4 and TRBJ1-6; 10 positions agree with TRBD1. This CDR3 comprises 15 residues. Losses at the gene ends were 5 bases for V and 7 bases for J; bases not matched to a gene: 5. This chain's CDR3 is CASSRTGGGNSPLHF. The CDR3 bases are TGTGCCAGCAGTCGGACAGGGGGTGGGAATTCACCCCTCCACTTT.

The chain employs TRBV29-1 and TRBJ2-7, with D perhaps matching TRBD2 (6 bases). Trimming took off 7 bases at V and 5 bases at J, with 12 bases between the two ends. Germline V lookup: CDR1 SQVTM, CDR2 ANQGSEA. The CDR3 has 11 amino acids. The CDR3 spells CSAGLIDEQYF. CDR3 nucleotides: TGCAGCGCCGGACTAATCGACGAGCAGTACTTC.

The chain uses TRBV6-5 and TRBJ2-6; no definite D call. Trimming cost V 0 bases and J 0 bases, with 6 bases left between them. The CDR3 extends over 16 amino acids. Germline assignment: CDR1 MNHEY and CDR2 SVGAGI. CDR3 sequence reads: CASSYSMSSGANVLTF. The CDR3 coding sequence is TGTGCCAGCAGTTACTCGATGAGCTCTGGGGCCAACGTCCTGACTTTC.

J is TRBJ2-6 and V is TRBV27, with D perhaps TRBD1 (5 bases). This CDR3 contains 15 residues. V was cut by 4 bases and J by 4 bases, with 11 bases left in between. The V gene's germline CDR1 is MNHEY and CDR2 SMNVEV (reference sequence). DNA for the CDR3: TGTGCCAGCAGTTCCAGGGTAACCGGGGCCAACGTCCTGACTTTC. Its protein is CASSSRVTGANVLTF.